The sequence of this TCR beta chain was determined in a study of beta chain features in type 1 diabetes. Study details: Similarity in age, gender and cell yields was seen between patients and healthy donors. Regarding the study as a whole: Patients showed naive, central memory and Treg TCRB repertoires that appeared more similar than those of healthy donors. Type 1 diabetes patients showed fewer insertions and more deletions at VDJ junctions. All four CD4+ subsets from Type 1 diabetes patients carried moderately but significantly shorter TCRB CDR3s.

This CDR3 has 14 residues. The V gene's germline CDR1 is KGHSH and CDR2 LQKENI. The ends lost 5 bases at V and 6 bases at J; junction bases unmatched: 6. Details on this clone: Its matching antigen is unknown.

Every isolated RNA sample was fully reverse transcribed, so sequencing captured expressed TCRB transcripts. The assay was immunoSEQ multiplex PCR, and TCRdb's table has in-frame clones only and misses some. Of around 15,000 clones detected, around 76% appear once; the ten largest clones hold more than 0.25%. This receptor was identified in a woman between 18 and 29 years old with type 1 diabetes. Sequencing used stem cell memory CD4+ T cells from blood. This chain connects TRBV18 to TRBJ2-7; 11 bases line up with TRBD1. CDR3 bases: TGTGCCAGCTCAGCGGGACAGGGGGGAGCCGAGCAGTACTTC. Translating it yields CASSAGQGGAEQYF. Complete variable domain (other parts from reference TRBV18 and TRBJ2-7): NAGVMQNPRHLVRRRGQEARLRCSPMKGHSHVYWYRQLPEEGLKFMVYLQKENIIDESGMPKERFSAEFPKEGPSILRIQQVVRGDSAAYFCASSAGQGGAEQYFGPGTRLTVT.